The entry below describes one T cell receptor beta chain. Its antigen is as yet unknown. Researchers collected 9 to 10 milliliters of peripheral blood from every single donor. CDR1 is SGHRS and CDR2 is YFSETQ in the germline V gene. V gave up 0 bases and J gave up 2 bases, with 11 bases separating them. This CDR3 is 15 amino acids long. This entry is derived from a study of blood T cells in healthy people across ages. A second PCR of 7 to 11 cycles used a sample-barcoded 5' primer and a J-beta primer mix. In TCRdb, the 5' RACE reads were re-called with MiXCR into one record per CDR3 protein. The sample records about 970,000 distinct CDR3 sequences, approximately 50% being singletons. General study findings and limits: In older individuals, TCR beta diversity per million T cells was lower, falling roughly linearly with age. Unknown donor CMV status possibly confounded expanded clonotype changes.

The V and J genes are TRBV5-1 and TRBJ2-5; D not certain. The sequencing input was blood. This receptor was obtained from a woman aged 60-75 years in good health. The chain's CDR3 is CASSLVGLSQETQYF. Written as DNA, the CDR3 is TGCGCCAGCAGCTTGGTTGGCCTCTCTCAAGAGACCCAGTACTTC.